This T cell receptor (beta chain) was retrieved from a study of patients and donors after allogeneic stem cell transplantation. This clonotype turned up a few times. TCRdb re-derived calls from the RT-PCR reads in MiXCR, one entry per CDR3 protein. The sample carries about 960,000 distinct CDR3 sequences, about a sixth recorded once. The specimen sequenced was blood, either unsorted or a sorted T cell fraction (not recorded which). The sequence was collected from a human donor who was either an allogeneic HSCT recipient or a stem cell or donor lymphocyte infusion donor (not recorded which). It is not recorded whose cells these are; they may come from a transplant donor.

The CDR3 DNA sequence: TGTGCCAGCAGCTTATTATGGCTGGTTACCTACGAGCAGTACTTC. Translated, it gives CASSLLWLVTYEQYF. This chain joins TRBV7-8 and TRBJ2-7; D not resolved. V shed 2 bases and J shed 2 bases, with 13 bases lying between them. Germline V gene lookup returns CDR1 SGHVS and CDR2 FQNEAQ. The CDR3 has 15 residues.